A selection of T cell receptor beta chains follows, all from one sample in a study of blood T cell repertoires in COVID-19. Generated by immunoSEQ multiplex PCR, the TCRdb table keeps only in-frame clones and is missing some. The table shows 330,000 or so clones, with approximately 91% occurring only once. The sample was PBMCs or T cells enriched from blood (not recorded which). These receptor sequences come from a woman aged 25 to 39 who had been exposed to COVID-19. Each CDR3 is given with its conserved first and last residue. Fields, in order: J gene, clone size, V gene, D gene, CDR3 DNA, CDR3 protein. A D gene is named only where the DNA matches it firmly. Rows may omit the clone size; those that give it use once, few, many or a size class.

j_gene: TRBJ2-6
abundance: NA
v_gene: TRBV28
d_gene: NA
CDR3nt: TGTGCCAGCACTACAGCCTCTTCTGGGGCCAACGTCCTGACTTTC
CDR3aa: CASTTASSGANVLTF

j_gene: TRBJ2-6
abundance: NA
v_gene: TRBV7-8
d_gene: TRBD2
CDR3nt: TGTGCCAGCAGCTTAAGTTCTTGGGGTAGCGGGAGCTCTGGGGCCAACGTCCTGACTTTC
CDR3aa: CASSLSSWGSGSSGANVLTF

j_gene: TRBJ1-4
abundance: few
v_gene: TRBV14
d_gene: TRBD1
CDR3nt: TGTGCCAGCAGCCAAGGAGATTACAGGGGTGAAGAAAAACTGTTTTTT
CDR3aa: CASSQGDYRGEEKLFF

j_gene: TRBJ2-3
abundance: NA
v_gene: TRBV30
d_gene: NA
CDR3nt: TGTGCCTGGAGTGTATCGACTAGCACAGATACGCAGTATTTT
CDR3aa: CAWSVSTSTDTQYF

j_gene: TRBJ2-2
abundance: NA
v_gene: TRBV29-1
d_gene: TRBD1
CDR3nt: TGCAGCGTTGAAGACCCGGGACAGGGTGTGACCGGGGAGCTGTTTTTT
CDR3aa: CSVEDPGQGVTGELFF

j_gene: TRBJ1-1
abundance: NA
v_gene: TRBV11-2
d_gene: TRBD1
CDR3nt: TGTGCCAGCAGCTTAGGGAGGGGGCACACTGAAGCTTTCTTT
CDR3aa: CASSLGRGHTEAFF

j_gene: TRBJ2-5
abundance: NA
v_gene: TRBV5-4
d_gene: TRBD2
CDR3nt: TGTGCCAGCAGCTTGGCCGGTAGCGGGAGCCTCCAAGAGACCCAGTACTTC
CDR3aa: CASSLAGSGSLQETQYF

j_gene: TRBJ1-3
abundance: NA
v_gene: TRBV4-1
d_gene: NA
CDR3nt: TGCGCCAGCAGCCAAGATCCGTCCTCTGGAAACACCATATATTTT
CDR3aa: CASSQDPSSGNTIYF

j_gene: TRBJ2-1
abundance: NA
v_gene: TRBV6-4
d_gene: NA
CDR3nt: TGTGCCAGCAGTGGTGGTCCTGAGGATGAGCAGTTCTTC
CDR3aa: CASSGGPEDEQFF

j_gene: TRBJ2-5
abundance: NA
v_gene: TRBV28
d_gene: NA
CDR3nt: TGTGCCAGCAGTTTGGCGCAGGGGCGGGAGACCCAGTACTTC
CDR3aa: CASSLAQGRETQYF

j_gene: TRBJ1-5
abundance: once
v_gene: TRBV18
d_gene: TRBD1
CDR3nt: TGTGCCAGCTCACCCTCACAGGGGGCCCTTAATCAGCCCCAGCATTTT
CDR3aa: CASSPSQGALNQPQHF

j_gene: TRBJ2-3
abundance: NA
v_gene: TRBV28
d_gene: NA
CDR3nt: TGTGCCAGCAGTTCGCGGGGTCGCGGAGTTACGCAGTATTTT
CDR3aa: CASSSRGRGVTQYF

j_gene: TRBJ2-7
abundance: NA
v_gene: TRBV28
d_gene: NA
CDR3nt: TGTGCCAGCACCGCGGACAACACCCCCTACGAGCAGTACTTC
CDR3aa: CASTADNTPYEQYF

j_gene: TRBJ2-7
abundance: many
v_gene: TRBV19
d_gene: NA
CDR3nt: TGTGCCAGTAGTCCTACCTTTCAGGGCAACGAGCAGTACTTC
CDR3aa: CASSPTFQGNEQYF

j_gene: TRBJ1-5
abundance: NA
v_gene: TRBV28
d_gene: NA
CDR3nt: TGTGCCAGCAGTTCCCTCTATCAGCCCCAGCATTTT
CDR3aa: CASSSLYQPQHF

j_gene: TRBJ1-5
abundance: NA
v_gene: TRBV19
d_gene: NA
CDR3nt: TGTGCCAGTAGTATAGTAACAGGGTCTCTTCAGCCCCAGCATTTT
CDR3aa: CASSIVTGSLQPQHF

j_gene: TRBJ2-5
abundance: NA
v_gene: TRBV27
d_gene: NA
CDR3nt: TGTGCCAGCAGTTTCTTGAACCCTAGGTTGGGGACCCAGTACTTC
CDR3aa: CASSFLNPRLGTQYF

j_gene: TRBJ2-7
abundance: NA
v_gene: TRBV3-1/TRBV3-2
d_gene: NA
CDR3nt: TGTGCCAGCAGCCAAGCAACGGTTTCCTACGAGCAGTACTTC
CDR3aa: CASSQATVSYEQYF

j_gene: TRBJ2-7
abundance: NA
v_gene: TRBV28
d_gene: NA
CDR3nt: TGTGCCAGCAGTTTGGGCTCCTCCTACGAGCAGTACTTC
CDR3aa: CASSLGSSYEQYF

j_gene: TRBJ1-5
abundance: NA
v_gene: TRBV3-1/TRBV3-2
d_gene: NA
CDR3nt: TGTGCCAGCAGCCAAGGTTGGGACAAAGATCAGCCCCAGCATTTT
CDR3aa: CASSQGWDKDQPQHF

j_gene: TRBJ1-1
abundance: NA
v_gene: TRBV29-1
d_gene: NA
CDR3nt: TGCAGCGTTCCGGGACAAATGAACACTGAAGCTTTCTTT
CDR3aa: CSVPGQMNTEAFF

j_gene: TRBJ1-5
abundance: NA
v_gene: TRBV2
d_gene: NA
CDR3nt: TGTGCCAGCAGTGAAGGGGGTCGGAGGATTAATCAGCCCCAGCATTTT
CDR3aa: CASSEGGRRINQPQHF

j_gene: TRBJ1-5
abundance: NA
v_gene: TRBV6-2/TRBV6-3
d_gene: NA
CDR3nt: TGTGCCAGCAGTTACTCGGACAGTTATAGCAATCAGCCCCAGCATTTT
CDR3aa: CASSYSDSYSNQPQHF

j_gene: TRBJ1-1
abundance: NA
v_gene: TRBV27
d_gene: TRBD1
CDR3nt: TGTGCCAGCAAGGCGTGGACAGGGGAGTTGACTGAAGCTTTCTTT
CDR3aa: CASKAWTGELTEAFF

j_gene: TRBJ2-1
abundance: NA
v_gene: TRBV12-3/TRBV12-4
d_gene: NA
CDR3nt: TGTGCCAGCACCCATAGATTCGATGAGCAGTTCTTC
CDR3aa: CASTHRFDEQFF

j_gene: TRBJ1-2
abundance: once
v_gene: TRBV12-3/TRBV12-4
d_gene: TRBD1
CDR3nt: TGTGCCAGCAGCTGGGACAGGGAGGGCGGCTACACCTTC
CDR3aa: CASSWDREGGYTF

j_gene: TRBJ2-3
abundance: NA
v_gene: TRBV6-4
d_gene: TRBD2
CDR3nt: TGTGCCAGCAGTGAGAGACTAGCGGCAGATACGCAGTATTTT
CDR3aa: CASSERLAADTQYF

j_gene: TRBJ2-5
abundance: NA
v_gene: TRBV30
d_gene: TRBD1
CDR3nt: TGTGCCTGGACCCGACAGGGCTCAGAGACCCAGTACTTC
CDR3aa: CAWTRQGSETQYF

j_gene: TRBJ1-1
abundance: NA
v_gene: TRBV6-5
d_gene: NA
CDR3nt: TGTGCCAGCAGTCGGGGACAGAACACTGAAGCTTTCTTT
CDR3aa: CASSRGQNTEAFF

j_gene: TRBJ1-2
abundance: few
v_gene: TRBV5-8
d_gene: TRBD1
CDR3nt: TGTGCCAGCAGCCCAGACAGGGGATATGGCTACACCTTC
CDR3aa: CASSPDRGYGYTF

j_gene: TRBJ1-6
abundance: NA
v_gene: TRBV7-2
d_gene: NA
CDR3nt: TGTGCCAGCAGCTTAGTCGGTTCCTATAATTCACCCCTCCACTTT
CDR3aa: CASSLVGSYNSPLHF

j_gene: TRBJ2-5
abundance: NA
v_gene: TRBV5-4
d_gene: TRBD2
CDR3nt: TGTGCCAGCAGTTCCATAGCGGGAGGGCCGGAGGAGACCCAGTACTTC
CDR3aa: CASSSIAGGPEETQYF

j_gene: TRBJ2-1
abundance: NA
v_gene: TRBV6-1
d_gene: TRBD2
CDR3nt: TGTGCCAGCAGTGGGGGACTAGCGGGAGATCACGGGGAGCAGTTCTTC
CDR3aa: CASSGGLAGDHGEQFF

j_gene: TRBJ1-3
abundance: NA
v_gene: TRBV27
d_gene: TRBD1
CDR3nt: TGTGCCAGCAGTCCTTTGGGACAGGGGAGATCTGGAAACACCATATATTTT
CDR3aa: CASSPLGQGRSGNTIYF

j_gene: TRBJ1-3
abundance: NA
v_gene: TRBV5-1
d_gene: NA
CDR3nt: TGCGCCAGCAGCCTTGGACCGGGAAAGAGGGTCTCTGGAAACACCATATATTTT
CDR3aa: CASSLGPGKRVSGNTIYF

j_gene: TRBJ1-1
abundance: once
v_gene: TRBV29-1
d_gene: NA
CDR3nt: TGCAGCGTTGGCTCGTGGGGGCGAACAAGATGGGCCCACACTGAAGCTTTCTTT
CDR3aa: CSVGSWGRTRWAHTEAFF

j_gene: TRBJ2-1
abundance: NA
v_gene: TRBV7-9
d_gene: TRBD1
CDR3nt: TGTGCCAGCAGTATTGGGACAGGGGTCTCCTACAATGAGCAGTTCTTC
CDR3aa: CASSIGTGVSYNEQFF

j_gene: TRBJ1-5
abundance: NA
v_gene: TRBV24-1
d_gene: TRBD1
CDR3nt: TGTGCCACCAGTGATTCCCGGGACAGGGGGTCTCCCCAGCATTTT
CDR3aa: CATSDSRDRGSPQHF

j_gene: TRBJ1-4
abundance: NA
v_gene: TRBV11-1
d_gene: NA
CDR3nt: TGTGCCAGCAGGACAGACGATGAAAAACTGTTTTTT
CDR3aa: CASRTDDEKLFF